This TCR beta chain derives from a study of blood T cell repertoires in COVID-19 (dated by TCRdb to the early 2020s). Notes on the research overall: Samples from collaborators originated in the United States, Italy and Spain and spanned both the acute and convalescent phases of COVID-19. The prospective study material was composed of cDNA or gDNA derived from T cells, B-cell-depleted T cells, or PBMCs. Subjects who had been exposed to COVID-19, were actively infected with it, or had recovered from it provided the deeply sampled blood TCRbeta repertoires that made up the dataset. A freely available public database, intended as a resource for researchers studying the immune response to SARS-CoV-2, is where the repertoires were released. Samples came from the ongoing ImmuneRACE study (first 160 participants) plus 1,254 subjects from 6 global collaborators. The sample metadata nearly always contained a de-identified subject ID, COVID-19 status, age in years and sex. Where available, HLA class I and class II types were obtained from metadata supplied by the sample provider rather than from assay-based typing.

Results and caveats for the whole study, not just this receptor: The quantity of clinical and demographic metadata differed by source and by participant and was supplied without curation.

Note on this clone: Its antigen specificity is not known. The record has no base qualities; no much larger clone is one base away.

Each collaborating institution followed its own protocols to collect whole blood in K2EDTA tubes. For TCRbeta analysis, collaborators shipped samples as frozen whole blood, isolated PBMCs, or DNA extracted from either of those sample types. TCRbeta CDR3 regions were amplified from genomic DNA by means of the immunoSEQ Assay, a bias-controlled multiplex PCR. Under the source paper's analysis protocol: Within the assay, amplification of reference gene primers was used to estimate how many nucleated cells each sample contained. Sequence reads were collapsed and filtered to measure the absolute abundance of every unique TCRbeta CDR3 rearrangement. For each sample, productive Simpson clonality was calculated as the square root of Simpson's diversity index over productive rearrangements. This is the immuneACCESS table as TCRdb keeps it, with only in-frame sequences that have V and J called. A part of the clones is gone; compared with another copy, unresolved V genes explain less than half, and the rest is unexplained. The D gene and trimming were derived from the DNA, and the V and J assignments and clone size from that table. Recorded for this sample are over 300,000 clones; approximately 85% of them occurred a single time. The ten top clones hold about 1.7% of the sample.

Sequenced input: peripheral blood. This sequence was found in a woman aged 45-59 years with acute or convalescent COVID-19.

The DNA sequence follows: TGTGCCAGCAGAGGGGAAGCGGGAACACCCCAGAGTTCGGAGCAGTACTTC. It translates to CASRGEAGTPQSSEQYF. The rearrangement joined TRBV28 to TRBJ2-7; a stretch of 7 junction bases matches TRBD2. From its cysteine to its phenylalanine, the CDR3 spans 17 amino acids. Of the read, only the CDR3 DNA is kept; its 51 bases are in frame from base 1. CDR1 is given as MDHEN and CDR2 as SYDVKM, both from the germline V gene. At the junction V is shortened by 6 bases and J by 7 bases; bases outside the gene matches: 21.